This note documents a single T cell receptor beta chain sequence. This clone was picked up one time. No antigen is known for it. Base qualities are not recorded, but no much larger clone differs from it by a single base. This sample is drawn from a study of technical replicates of blood from a handful of donors (TCRdb year 2017). There are 17 amino acids in the CDR3, from cysteine to phenylalanine inclusive. The sequence is cut down to CDR3 DNA, 51 bases in frame from base 1. The germline V gene encodes CDR1 KGHSH and CDR2 LQKENI. V is clipped by 3 bases and J by 0 bases, and the sequence between their germline boundaries is 17 bases long. Libraries were prepared through the immunoSEQ multiplex PCR assay. TCRdb re-hosts the immuneACCESS table, in-frame sequences only. Its copies lack some clones; in the studies checked, an unresolved V gene accounts for under half of them, and the cause for the rest is not known. The sample data list tens of thousands of clones, and roughly 89% of these were observed just once. Approximately 3.6% of the sample rests with the top ten.

This receptor was identified in a human donor in good health. Some clones in this sample may be carry-over from other donors' samples. Sample: PBMCs. This sequence uses TRBV18 and TRBJ1-2; the D segment could be TRBD1, given 6 matching bases. For the CDR3, the sequence is CASSPWTVPTSNYGYTF. The bases read TGTGCCAGCTCACCTTGGACAGTACCGACATCTAACTATGGCTACACCTTC.